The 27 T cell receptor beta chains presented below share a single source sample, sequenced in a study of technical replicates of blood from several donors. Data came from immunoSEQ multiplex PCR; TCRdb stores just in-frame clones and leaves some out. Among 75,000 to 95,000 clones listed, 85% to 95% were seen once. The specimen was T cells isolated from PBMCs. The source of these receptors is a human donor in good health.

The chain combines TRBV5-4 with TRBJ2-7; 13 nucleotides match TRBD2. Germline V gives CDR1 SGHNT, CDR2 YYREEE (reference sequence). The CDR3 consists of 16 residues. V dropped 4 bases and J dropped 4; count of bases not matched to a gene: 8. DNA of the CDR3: TGTGCCAGCAGCCAAATACTAGCGGGGGGGAAATACGAGCAGTACTTC. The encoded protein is CASSQILAGGKYEQYF. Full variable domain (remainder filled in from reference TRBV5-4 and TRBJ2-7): ETGVTQSPTHLIKTRGQQVTLRCSSQSGHNTVSWYQQALGQGPQFIFQYYREEENGRGNFPPRFSGLQFPNYSSELNVNALELDDSALYLCASSQILAGGKYEQYFGPGTRLTVT.

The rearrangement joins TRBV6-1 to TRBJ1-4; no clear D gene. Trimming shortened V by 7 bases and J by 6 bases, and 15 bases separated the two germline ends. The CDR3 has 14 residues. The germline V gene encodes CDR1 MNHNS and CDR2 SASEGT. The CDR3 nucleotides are TGTGCCAGCATGACGGGAGGTGTTGATGAAAAACTGTTTTTT. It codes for CASMTGGVDEKLFF.

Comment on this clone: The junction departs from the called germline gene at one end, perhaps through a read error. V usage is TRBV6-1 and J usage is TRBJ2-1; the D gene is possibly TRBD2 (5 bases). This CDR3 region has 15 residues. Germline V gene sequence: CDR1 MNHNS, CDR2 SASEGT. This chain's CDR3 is CASSEGSSSNNEQFF. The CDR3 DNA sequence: TGTGCCAGCAGTGAAGGGTCTAGCTCCAACAATGAGCAGTTCTTC.

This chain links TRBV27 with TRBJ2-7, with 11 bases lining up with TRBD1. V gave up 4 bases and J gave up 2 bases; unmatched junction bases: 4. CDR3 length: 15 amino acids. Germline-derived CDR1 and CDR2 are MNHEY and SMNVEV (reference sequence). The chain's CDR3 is CASSSRGQGAYEQYF. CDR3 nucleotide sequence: TGTGCCAGCAGTTCCCGGGGACAGGGGGCCTACGAGCAGTACTTC.

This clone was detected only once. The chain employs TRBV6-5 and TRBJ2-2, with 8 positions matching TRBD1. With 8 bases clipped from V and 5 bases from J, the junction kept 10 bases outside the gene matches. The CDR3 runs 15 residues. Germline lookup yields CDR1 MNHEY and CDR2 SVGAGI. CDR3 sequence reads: CASRRPGGRTGELFF. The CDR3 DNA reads TGTGCCAGCCGCAGACCAGGGGGCAGGACCGGGGAGCTGTTTTTT.

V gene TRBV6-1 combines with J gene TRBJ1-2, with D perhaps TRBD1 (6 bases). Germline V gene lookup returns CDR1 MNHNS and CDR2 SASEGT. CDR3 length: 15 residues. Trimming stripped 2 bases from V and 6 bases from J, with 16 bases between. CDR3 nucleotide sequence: TGTGCCAGCAGTGAACCGGGCTGGGGGCTGGATGGCTACACCTTC. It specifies CASSEPGWGLDGYTF.

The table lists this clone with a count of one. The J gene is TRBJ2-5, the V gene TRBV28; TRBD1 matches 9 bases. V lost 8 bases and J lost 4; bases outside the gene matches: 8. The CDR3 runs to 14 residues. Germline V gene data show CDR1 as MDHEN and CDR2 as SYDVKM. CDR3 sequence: CASSGDRVLETQYF. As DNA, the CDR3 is TGTGCCAGCTCCGGGGACAGGGTCCTAGAGACCCAGTACTTC.

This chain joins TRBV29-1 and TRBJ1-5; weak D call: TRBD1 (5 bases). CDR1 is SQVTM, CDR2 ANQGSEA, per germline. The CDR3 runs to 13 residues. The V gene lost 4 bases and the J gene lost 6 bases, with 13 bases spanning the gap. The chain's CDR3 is CSVGEGNGQPQHF. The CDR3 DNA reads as TGCAGCGTTGGGGAGGGGAACGGTCAGCCCCAGCATTTT.

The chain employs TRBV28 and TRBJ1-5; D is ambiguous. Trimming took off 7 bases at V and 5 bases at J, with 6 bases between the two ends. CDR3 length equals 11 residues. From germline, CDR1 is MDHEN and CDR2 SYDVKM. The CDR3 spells CASTSDQPQHF. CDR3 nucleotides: TGTGCCAGCACCTCCGATCAGCCCCAGCATTTT.

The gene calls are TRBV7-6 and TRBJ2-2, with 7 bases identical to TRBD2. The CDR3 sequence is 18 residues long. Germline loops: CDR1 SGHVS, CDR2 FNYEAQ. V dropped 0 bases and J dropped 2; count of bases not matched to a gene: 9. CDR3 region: CASSLAVWLADNTGELFF. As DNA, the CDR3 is TGTGCCAGCAGCTTAGCGGTGTGGCTAGCGGATAACACCGGGGAGCTGTTTTTT.

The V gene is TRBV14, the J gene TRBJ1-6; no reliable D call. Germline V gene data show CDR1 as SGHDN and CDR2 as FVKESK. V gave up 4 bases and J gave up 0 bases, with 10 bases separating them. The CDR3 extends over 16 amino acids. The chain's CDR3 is CASSLTPSSYNSPLHF. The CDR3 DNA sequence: TGTGCCAGCAGCCTGACACCGAGCTCCTATAATTCACCCCTCCACTTT.

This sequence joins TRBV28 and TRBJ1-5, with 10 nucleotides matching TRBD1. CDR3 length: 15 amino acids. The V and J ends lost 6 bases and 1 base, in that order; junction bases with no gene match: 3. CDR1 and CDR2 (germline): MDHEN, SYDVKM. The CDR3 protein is CASSGTGVSNQPQHF. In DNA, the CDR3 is TGTGCCAGCAGCGGGACAGGGGTAAGCAATCAGCCCCAGCATTTT.

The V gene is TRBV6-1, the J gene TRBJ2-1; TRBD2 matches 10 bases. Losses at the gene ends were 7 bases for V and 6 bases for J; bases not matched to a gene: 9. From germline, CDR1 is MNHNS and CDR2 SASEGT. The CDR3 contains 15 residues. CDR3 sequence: CASIQRGGSGNEQFF. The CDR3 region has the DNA TGTGCCAGCATCCAGCGGGGGGGTAGTGGCAATGAGCAGTTCTTC.

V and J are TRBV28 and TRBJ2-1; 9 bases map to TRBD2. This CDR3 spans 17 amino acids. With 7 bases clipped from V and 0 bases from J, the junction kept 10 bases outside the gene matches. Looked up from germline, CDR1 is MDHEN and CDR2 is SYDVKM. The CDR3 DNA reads TGTGCCAGCAAGACTAGCGGAAGGGTTAGCTCCTACAATGAGCAGTTCTTC. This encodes CASKTSGRVSSYNEQFF.

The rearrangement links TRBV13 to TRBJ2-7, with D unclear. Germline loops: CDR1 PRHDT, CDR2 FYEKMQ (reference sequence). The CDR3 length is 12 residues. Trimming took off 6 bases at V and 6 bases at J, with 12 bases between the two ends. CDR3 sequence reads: CASSRQVREQYF. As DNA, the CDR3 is TGTGCCAGCAGTCGACAAGTGCGCGAGCAGTACTTC.

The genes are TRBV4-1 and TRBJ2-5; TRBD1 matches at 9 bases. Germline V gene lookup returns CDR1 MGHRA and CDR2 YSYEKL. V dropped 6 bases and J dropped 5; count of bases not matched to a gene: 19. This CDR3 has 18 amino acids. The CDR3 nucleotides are TGCGCCAGCAGGCGCCGGCCGGGACAGGGTCTGGTCCGTGAGACCCAGTACTTC. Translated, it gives CASRRRPGQGLVRETQYF.

CDR3 sequence reads: CASSAGRAGTEAFF. As DNA, the CDR3 is TGTGCCAGCAGCGCGGGACGGGCGGGCACTGAAGCTTTCTTT. The chain is built from TRBV7-6 and TRBJ1-1; tentative D call: TRBD1 (5 bases). The CDR3 contains 14 residues. V gave up 5 bases and J gave up 4 bases, with 14 bases separating them. The V gene's germline CDR1 is SGHVS and CDR2 FNYEAQ. Based on the CDR3 plus reference TRBV7-6 and TRBJ1-1, the full variable domain is GAGVSQSPRYKVTKRGQDVALRCDPISGHVSLYWYRQALGQGPEFLTYFNYEAQQDKSGLPNDRFSAERPEGSISTLTIQRTEQRDSAMYRCASSAGRAGTEAFFGQGTRLTVV.

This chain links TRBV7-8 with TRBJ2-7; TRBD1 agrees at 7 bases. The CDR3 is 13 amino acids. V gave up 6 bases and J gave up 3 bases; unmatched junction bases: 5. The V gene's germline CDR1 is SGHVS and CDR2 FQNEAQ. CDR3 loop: CASRGRDSYEQYF. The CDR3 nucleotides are TGTGCCAGCAGGGGCCGGGACAGCTACGAGCAGTACTTC.

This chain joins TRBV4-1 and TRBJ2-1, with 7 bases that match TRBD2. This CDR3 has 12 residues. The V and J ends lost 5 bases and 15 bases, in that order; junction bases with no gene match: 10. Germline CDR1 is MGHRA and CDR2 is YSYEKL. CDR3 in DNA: TGCGCCAGCAGCGGCCGTGGGGAGCGGGGGTTCTTC. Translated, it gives CASSGRGERGFF.

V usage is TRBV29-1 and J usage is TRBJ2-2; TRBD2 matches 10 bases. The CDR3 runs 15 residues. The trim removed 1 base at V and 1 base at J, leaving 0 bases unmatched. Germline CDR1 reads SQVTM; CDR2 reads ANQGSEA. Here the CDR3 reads CSVEGLAGNTGELFF. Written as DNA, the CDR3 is TGCAGCGTTGAAGGACTAGCGGGGAACACCGGGGAGCTGTTTTTT.

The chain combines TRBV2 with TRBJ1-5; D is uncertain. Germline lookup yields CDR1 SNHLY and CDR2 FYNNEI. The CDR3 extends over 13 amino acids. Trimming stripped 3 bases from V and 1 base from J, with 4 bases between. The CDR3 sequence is CASSESSNQPQHF. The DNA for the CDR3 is TGTGCCAGCAGTGAGAGCAGCAATCAGCCCCAGCATTTT. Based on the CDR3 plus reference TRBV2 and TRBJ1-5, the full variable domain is EPEVTQTPSHQVTQMGQEVILRCVPISNHLYFYWYRQILGQKVEFLVSFYNNEISEKSEIFDDQFSVERPDGSNFTLKIRSTKLEDSAMYFCASSESSNQPQHFGDGTRLSIL.

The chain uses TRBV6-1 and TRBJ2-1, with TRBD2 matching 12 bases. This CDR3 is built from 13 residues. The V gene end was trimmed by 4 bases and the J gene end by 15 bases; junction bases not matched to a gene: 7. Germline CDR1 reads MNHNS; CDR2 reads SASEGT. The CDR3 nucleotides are TGTGCCAGCAGTGGTCTAGCGGGGGGGCTACCGTTCTTC. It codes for CASSGLAGGLPFF.

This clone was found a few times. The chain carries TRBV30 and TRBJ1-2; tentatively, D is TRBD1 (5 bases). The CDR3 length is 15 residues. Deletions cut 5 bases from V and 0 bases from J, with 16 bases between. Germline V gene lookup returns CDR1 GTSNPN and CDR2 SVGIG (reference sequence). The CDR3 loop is CAWGGRGAANYGYTF. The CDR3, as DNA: TGTGCCTGGGGCGGGAGGGGAGCAGCTAACTATGGCTACACCTTC. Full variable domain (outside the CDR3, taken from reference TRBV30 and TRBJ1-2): SQTIHQWPATLVQPVGSPLSLECTVEGTSNPNLYWYRQAAGRGLQLLFYSVGIGQISSEVPQNLSASRPQDRQFILSSKKLLLSDSGFYLCAWGGRGAANYGYTFGSGTRLTVV.

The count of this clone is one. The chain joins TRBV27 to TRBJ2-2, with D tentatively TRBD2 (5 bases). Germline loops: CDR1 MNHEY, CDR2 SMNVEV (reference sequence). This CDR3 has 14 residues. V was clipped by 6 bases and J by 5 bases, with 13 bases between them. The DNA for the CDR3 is TGTGCCAGCAGCCATCTCGGCGGGACCGGGGAGCTGTTTTTT. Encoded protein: CASSHLGGTGELFF.

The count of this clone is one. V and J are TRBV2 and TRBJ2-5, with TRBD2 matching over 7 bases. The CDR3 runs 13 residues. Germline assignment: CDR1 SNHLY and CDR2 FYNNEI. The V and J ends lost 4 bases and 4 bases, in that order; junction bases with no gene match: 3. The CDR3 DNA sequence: TGTGCCAGCAGTGCGGGAGGTGGAGAGACCCAGTACTTC. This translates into CASSAGGGETQYF.

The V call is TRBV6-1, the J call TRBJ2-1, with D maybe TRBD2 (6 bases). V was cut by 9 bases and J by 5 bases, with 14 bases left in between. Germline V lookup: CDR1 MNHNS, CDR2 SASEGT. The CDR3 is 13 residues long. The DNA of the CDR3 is TGTGCCAGTCTAGCGTGGGTCGACAATGAGCAGTTCTTC. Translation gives CASLAWVDNEQFF.

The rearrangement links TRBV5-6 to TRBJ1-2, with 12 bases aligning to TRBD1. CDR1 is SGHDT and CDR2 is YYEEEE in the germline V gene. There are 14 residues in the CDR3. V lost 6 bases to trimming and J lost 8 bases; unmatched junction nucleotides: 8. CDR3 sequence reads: CASTIPGTGGGYTF. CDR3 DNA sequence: TGTGCCAGCACGATACCCGGGACAGGGGGCGGCTACACCTTC. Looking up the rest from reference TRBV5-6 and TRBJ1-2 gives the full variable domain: DAGVTQSPTHLIKTRGQQVTLRCSPKSGHDTVSWYQQALGQGPQFIFQYYEEEERQRGNFPDRFSGHQFPNYSSELNVNALLLGDSALYLCASTIPGTGGGYTFGSGTRLTVV.